These T cell receptor beta chains were read from a single sample in a study of T cells after yellow fever vaccination. TCRdb analysed the 5' RACE reads with MiXCR anew, one entry per CDR3 protein. The sample lists 620,000 or so distinct CDR3 sequences, roughly 17% occurring once. The sample in question was PBMCs, obtained roughly 5 days after the first yellow fever vaccination. These receptors were taken from a man younger than 30 who received the YFV17D yellow fever vaccine. Each CDR3 is given with its conserved first and last residue. Each record gives: CDR3 protein, CDR3 DNA, J gene, clone size, D gene, V gene. D genes are given only for firm matches. Clone size, where shown, is once, few, many, or a class for clones that have expanded.

CDR3aa: CASSLLQLNEKLFF
CDR3nt: TGTGCCAGCAGCTTATTACAGCTTAATGAAAAACTGTTTTTT
j_gene: TRBJ1-4
abundance: few
d_gene: -
v_gene: TRBV7-9

CDR3aa: CASSRGGGIDTQYF
CDR3nt: TGTGCCAGCAGTCGCGGGGGGGGGATAGATACGCAGTATTTT
j_gene: TRBJ2-3
abundance: few
d_gene: TRBD2
v_gene: TRBV6-1

CDR3aa: CASSLGPGELAGDAQFF
CDR3nt: TGTGCCAGCAGCTTAGGCCCTGGGGAACTAGCGGGGGATGCCCAGTTCTTC
j_gene: TRBJ2-1
abundance: few
d_gene: TRBD2
v_gene: TRBV7-2

CDR3aa: CSARSGEAARQPQHF
CDR3nt: TGCAGTGCTAGATCGGGGGAGGCCGCGCGTCAGCCCCAGCATTTT
j_gene: TRBJ1-5
abundance: -
d_gene: -
v_gene: TRBV20-1

CDR3aa: CASSYVDGNTGELFF
CDR3nt: TGTGCCAGCAGTTACGTGGACGGGAACACCGGGGAGCTGTTTTTT
j_gene: TRBJ2-2
abundance: -
d_gene: -
v_gene: TRBV6-5

CDR3aa: CASSLQGFGLTDTQYF
CDR3nt: TGTGCCAGCAGCCTACAGGGGTTTGGTCTCACAGATACGCAGTATTTT
j_gene: TRBJ2-3
abundance: -
d_gene: TRBD1
v_gene: TRBV27

CDR3aa: CSAPPLDRGSATEAFF
CDR3nt: TGCAGTGCCCCTCCCTTAGACAGGGGCAGTGCCACTGAAGCTTTCTTT
j_gene: TRBJ1-1
abundance: -
d_gene: TRBD1
v_gene: TRBV20-1

CDR3aa: CASSKGQGQETQYF
CDR3nt: TGTGCCAGCAGCAAAGGGCAGGGCCAAGAGACCCAGTACTTC
j_gene: TRBJ2-5
abundance: -
d_gene: -
v_gene: TRBV7-6

CDR3aa: CASSLGEGDRGVNQPQHF
CDR3nt: TGTGCCAGCAGTTTGGGAGAGGGGGACCGAGGGGTTAATCAGCCCCAGCATTTT
j_gene: TRBJ1-5
abundance: -
d_gene: -
v_gene: TRBV12-3/TRBV12-4

CDR3aa: CASSSGLGRRETQYF
CDR3nt: TGTGCCAGCAGTTCGGGGCTAGGTCGTAGGGAGACCCAGTACTTC
j_gene: TRBJ2-5
abundance: -
d_gene: -
v_gene: TRBV27

CDR3aa: CSVQGTSWGYTF
CDR3nt: TGCAGCGTTCAGGGTACCTCTTGGGGCTACACCTTC
j_gene: TRBJ1-2
abundance: once
d_gene: -
v_gene: TRBV29-1

CDR3aa: CASSPVEGVRQPQHF
CDR3nt: TGTGCCAGCTCACCAGTAGAAGGGGTTCGTCAGCCCCAGCATTTT
j_gene: TRBJ1-5
abundance: few
d_gene: -
v_gene: TRBV18

CDR3aa: CASSLSRLWGNSYEQYF
CDR3nt: TGTGCCAGCAGCTTATCTCGACTTTGGGGGAACTCCTACGAGCAGTACTTC
j_gene: TRBJ2-7
abundance: few
d_gene: -
v_gene: TRBV11-1

CDR3aa: CASSLGRGSLFF
CDR3nt: TGTGCCAGCAGTTTAGGGAGGGGAAGTCTGTTTTTT
j_gene: TRBJ1-4
abundance: -
d_gene: -
v_gene: TRBV12-3/TRBV12-4

CDR3aa: CASSFNYQETQYF
CDR3nt: TGTGCCAGCAGTTTTAACTACCAAGAGACCCAGTACTTC
j_gene: TRBJ2-5
abundance: few
d_gene: -
v_gene: TRBV7-6

CDR3aa: CASSIGPDTDTQYF
CDR3nt: TGTGCCAGCAGCATTGGGCCCGACACAGATACGCAGTATTTT
j_gene: TRBJ2-3
abundance: -
d_gene: -
v_gene: TRBV9

CDR3aa: CASSQEGWEAFF
CDR3nt: TGCGCCAGCAGCCAAGAGGGGTGGGAGGCTTTCTTT
j_gene: TRBJ1-1
abundance: few
d_gene: -
v_gene: TRBV4-1

CDR3aa: CASSPSPPGQGITEAFF
CDR3nt: TGTGCCAGCTCACCGTCTCCACCGGGACAGGGGATCACTGAAGCTTTCTTT
j_gene: TRBJ1-1
abundance: -
d_gene: TRBD1
v_gene: TRBV18

CDR3aa: CASSLLATTSGGSDTQYF
CDR3nt: TGTGCCAGCAGTCTCCTTGCGACCACTAGCGGGGGTTCAGATACGCAGTATTTT
j_gene: TRBJ2-3
abundance: few
d_gene: TRBD2
v_gene: TRBV7-3

CDR3aa: CASSFRTGSEKLFF
CDR3nt: TGTGCCAGCAGTTTCCGGACAGGGAGTGAAAAACTGTTTTTT
j_gene: TRBJ1-4
abundance: few
d_gene: TRBD1
v_gene: TRBV12-3/TRBV12-4

CDR3aa: CASSLGGSSRGGELFF
CDR3nt: TGTGCCAGCAGCTTAGGGGGGTCTAGCCGCGGCGGGGAGCTGTTTTTT
j_gene: TRBJ2-2
abundance: few
d_gene: -
v_gene: TRBV7-2

CDR3aa: CASTTRLAGGPDTQYF
CDR3nt: TGTGCCAGCACCACTCGACTAGCGGGGGGGCCCGATACGCAGTATTTT
j_gene: TRBJ2-3
abundance: many
d_gene: TRBD2
v_gene: TRBV27

CDR3aa: CASSPDRGWGSNQPQHF
CDR3nt: TGTGCCAGCAGTCCGGACAGGGGCTGGGGTAGCAATCAGCCCCAGCATTTT
j_gene: TRBJ1-5
abundance: few
d_gene: TRBD1
v_gene: TRBV27

CDR3aa: CASSSSPRASLGSYGYTF
CDR3nt: TGTGCCAGCAGCTCTAGCCCGCGGGCTTCGCTTGGAAGCTATGGCTACACCTTC
j_gene: TRBJ1-2
abundance: -
d_gene: -
v_gene: TRBV11-1

CDR3aa: CSAGNSGTAQNAEAFF
CDR3nt: TGCAGTGCAGGTAACTCCGGGACAGCACAGAACGCTGAAGCTTTCTTT
j_gene: TRBJ1-1
abundance: few
d_gene: TRBD1
v_gene: TRBV20-1

CDR3aa: CASSPPPGAAYNEQFF
CDR3nt: TGTGCCAGCAGCCCGCCCCCAGGAGCGGCCTACAATGAGCAGTTCTTC
j_gene: TRBJ2-1
abundance: -
d_gene: -
v_gene: TRBV7-6

CDR3aa: CATSETGVWNEQFF
CDR3nt: TGTGCCACCAGTGAAACAGGGGTCTGGAATGAGCAGTTCTTC
j_gene: TRBJ2-1
abundance: -
d_gene: TRBD1
v_gene: TRBV24-1

CDR3aa: CASSLGSGGQETQYF
CDR3nt: TGTGCCAGCAGCTTAGGTAGCGGGGGTCAAGAGACCCAGTACTTC
j_gene: TRBJ2-5
abundance: many
d_gene: TRBD2
v_gene: TRBV7-2

CDR3aa: CATSRPRAHGTGELFF
CDR3nt: TGTGCCACCAGCCGGCCCAGAGCCCACGGAACCGGGGAGCTGTTTTTT
j_gene: TRBJ2-2
abundance: many
d_gene: -
v_gene: TRBV24-1

CDR3aa: CASSQGPSAGLETQYF
CDR3nt: TGCGCCAGCAGCCAAGGGCCCTCGGCGGGGTTAGAGACCCAGTACTTC
j_gene: TRBJ2-5
abundance: -
d_gene: -
v_gene: TRBV4-1

CDR3aa: CSASFSGTQYF
CDR3nt: TGCAGTGCTTCTTTTTCGGGTACGCAGTATTTT
j_gene: TRBJ2-3
abundance: few
d_gene: -
v_gene: TRBV20-1

CDR3aa: CATSRDRDRTGELFF
CDR3nt: TGTGCCACCAGCCGGGACAGGGACCGAACCGGGGAGCTGTTTTTT
j_gene: TRBJ2-2
abundance: -
d_gene: TRBD1
v_gene: TRBV15

CDR3aa: CSARSAVTSTDTQYF
CDR3nt: TGCAGTGCTAGGTCCGCGGTGACTAGCACAGATACGCAGTATTTT
j_gene: TRBJ2-3
abundance: -
d_gene: -
v_gene: TRBV20-1

CDR3aa: CASSARPAHNSPLHF
CDR3nt: TGTGCCAGCAGCGCCCGCCCAGCCCATAATTCACCCCTCCACTTT
j_gene: TRBJ1-6
abundance: -
d_gene: -
v_gene: TRBV7-2

CDR3aa: CASSHHQGEAFF
CDR3nt: TGCGCCAGCAGCCATCACCAGGGAGAAGCTTTCTTT
j_gene: TRBJ1-1
abundance: few
d_gene: -
v_gene: TRBV4-3

CDR3aa: CASSVTKDRPNTGELFF
CDR3nt: TGTGCCAGCAGCGTAACAAAGGACAGGCCGAACACCGGGGAGCTGTTTTTT
j_gene: TRBJ2-2
abundance: -
d_gene: TRBD1
v_gene: TRBV9

CDR3aa: CASSHFGLAGLTPSGQETQYF
CDR3nt: TGTGCCAGCAGCCACTTCGGACTAGCGGGGTTAACACCCTCGGGCCAAGAGACCCAGTACTTC
j_gene: TRBJ2-5
abundance: few
d_gene: TRBD2
v_gene: TRBV6-4

CDR3aa: CASSLELGTDTQYF
CDR3nt: TGTGCCAGCAGCTTAGAATTAGGCACAGATACGCAGTATTTT
j_gene: TRBJ2-3
abundance: many
d_gene: -
v_gene: TRBV7-2

CDR3aa: CSARPRALDEKLFF
CDR3nt: TGCAGTGCTAGACCCCGGGCCCTAGATGAAAAACTGTTTTTT
j_gene: TRBJ1-4
abundance: -
d_gene: -
v_gene: TRBV20-1

CDR3aa: CSAGGLRELGGTQYF
CDR3nt: TGCAGTGCTGGGGGTCTCCGGGAGCTGGGAGGTACGCAGTATTTT
j_gene: TRBJ2-3
abundance: -
d_gene: -
v_gene: TRBV20-1

CDR3aa: CASSLAPGQTETQYF
CDR3nt: TGCGCCAGCAGCTTGGCCCCCGGACAGACAGAGACCCAGTACTTC
j_gene: TRBJ2-5
abundance: few
d_gene: -
v_gene: TRBV5-1